This TCR beta chain was obtained from a study of CD4+ T cells in melanoma. The V and J ends lost 6 bases and 4 bases respectively, with 16 bases between them. Germline loops: CDR1 MNHNS, CDR2 SASEGT. This CDR3 has 14 amino acids. Study outcomes and limitations: Neoantigen-specific CD4+ T cells in melanoma reportedly had diverse differentiation states. CD8+ T cell, macrophage and B cell function reportedly correlated with neoantigen-specific CD4+ T cells.

A word on this clone: What it binds is not known.

Assay: immunoSEQ multiplex PCR; the TCRdb copy retains only in-frame clones and omits some. The sample lists 120,000 to 150,000 clones; about nine tenths were seen once. This receptor was obtained from a human donor with melanoma. This sequence joins TRBV6-1 and TRBJ2-7, with a weak D call TRBD2 (5 bases). The CDR3 sequence is CASRARKGSYEQYF. The CDR3 DNA sequence: TGTGCCAGCAGAGCGAGGAAAGGGAGTTACGAGCAGTACTTC.